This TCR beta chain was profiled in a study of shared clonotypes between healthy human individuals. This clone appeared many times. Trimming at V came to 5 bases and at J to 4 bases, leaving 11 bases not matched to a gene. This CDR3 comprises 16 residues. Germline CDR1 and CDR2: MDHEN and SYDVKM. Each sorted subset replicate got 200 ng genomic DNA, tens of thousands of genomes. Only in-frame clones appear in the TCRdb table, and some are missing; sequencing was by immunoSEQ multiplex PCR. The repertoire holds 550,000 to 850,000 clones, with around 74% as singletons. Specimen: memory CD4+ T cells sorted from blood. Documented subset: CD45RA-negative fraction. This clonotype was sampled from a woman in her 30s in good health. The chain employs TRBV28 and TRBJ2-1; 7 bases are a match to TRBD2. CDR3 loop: CASSPGRGTLYNEQFF. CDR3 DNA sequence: TGTGCCAGCAGTCCGGGGCGGGGGACCCTTTACAATGAGCAGTTCTTC.